What follows are 24 T cell receptor beta chains derived from one specimen sequenced in a study of beta chain features in type 1 diabetes. Points from the study as a whole: Shorter TCRB CDR3s, moderately but significantly so, marked every one of the four CD4+ subsets in Type 1 diabetes patients.

Expressed TCRB transcripts were sequenced, since all the RNA that had been isolated was reverse transcribed. Clones were sequenced by immunoSEQ multiplex PCR, and TCRdb holds only the in-frame ones, with some missing. The sample yields some 280,000 clones, more than 13% seen once. Their antigen targets remain unknown. Sequencing was carried out using naive CD4+ T cells from blood. These receptors were collected from a young man with type 1 diabetes.

This clone was seen only a few times. The chain carries TRBV19 and TRBJ2-7, with TRBD1 matching over 7 bases. This CDR3 spans 15 amino acids. J gave up 0 bases and V 10 bases, and 12 bases lay outside the gene matches. Looked up from germline, CDR1 is LNHDA and CDR2 is SQIVND (reference sequence). The CDR3 DNA reads TGTGCCACCATGGACAGGAAACCGAGCTCCTACGAGCAGTACTTC. This codes for CATMDRKPSSYEQYF. Variable domain in full (rest from reference TRBV19 and TRBJ2-7): DGGITQSPKYLFRKEGQNVTLSCEQNLNHDAMYWYRQDPGQGLRLIYYSQIVNDFQKGDIAEGYSVSREKKESFPLTVTSAQKNPTAFYLCATMDRKPSSYEQYFGPGTRLTVT.

This clone was picked up a small number of times. The V call is TRBV5-1, the J call TRBJ2-5, with no clear D. The CDR3 runs 12 residues. Trimming left V 2 bases short and J 5 bases short, with 7 bases between. CDR1 and CDR2 (germline): SGHRS, YFSETQ. The CDR3 loop is CASSFTEETQYF. CDR3 sequence (DNA): TGCGCCAGCAGCTTCACGGAGGAGACCCAGTACTTC.

In this sample, this clone turned up a few times. The gene calls are TRBV11-3 and TRBJ1-1; 7 bases match TRBD1. Germline CDR1 reads SGHNT; CDR2 reads YENEEA. This CDR3 spans 13 amino acids. J was trimmed by 4 bases and V by 6 bases; bases with no gene match: 5. The CDR3 region is CASSFTGATEAFF. CDR3 DNA: TGTGCCAGCAGTTTTACAGGGGCCACTGAAGCTTTCTTT.

V is TRBV7-9 and J is TRBJ1-5, with TRBD1 matching 7 bases. This CDR3 spans 17 amino acids. The germline CDR1 and CDR2 sequences are SEHNR and FQNEAQ (reference sequence). The V gene end was trimmed by 5 bases and the J gene end by 1 base; junction bases not matched to a gene: 11. The CDR3 DNA is TGTGCCAGCAGCCGATCGCAGGGGGGAGAAAGCAATCAGCCCCAGCATTTT. This gives the protein CASSRSQGGESNQPQHF.

This clone has only a few counts. The same CDR3 can be traced to other DNA sequences in this sample. The J gene is TRBJ2-1, the V gene TRBV7-9, with D possibly being TRBD1 (6 bases). In germline, CDR1 is SEHNR, CDR2 FQNEAQ (reference sequence). The CDR3 runs to 14 residues. Trimming left V 3 bases short and J 0 bases short, with 6 bases between. CDR3 amino acids: CASSLGASYNEQFF. CDR3 sequence (DNA): TGTGCCAGCAGCTTGGGGGCCTCCTACAATGAGCAGTTCTTC.

The J gene is TRBJ2-5, the V gene TRBV2, with D maybe TRBD1 (6 bases). V was cut by 3 bases and J by 1 base, with 6 bases left in between. Germline V CDR1 and CDR2: SNHLY, FYNNEI. The CDR3 extends over 13 amino acids. CDR3 sequence reads: CASSEDSQETQYF. DNA of the CDR3: TGTGCCAGCAGTGAGGACAGCCAAGAGACCCAGTACTTC. The complete variable domain, with remaining parts taken from reference TRBV2 and TRBJ2-5, reads EPEVTQTPSHQVTQMGQEVILRCVPISNHLYFYWYRQILGQKVEFLVSFYNNEISEKSEIFDDQFSVERPDGSNFTLKIRSTKLEDSAMYFCASSEDSQETQYFGPGTRLLVL.

In regard to this clone: The same CDR3 is also encoded by other DNA sequences in this sample. The CDR3 reads CASSTQRNTEAFF. The CDR3 bases are TGTGCCAGTAGTACACAGAGGAACACTGAAGCTTTCTTT. The chain recombines TRBV19 with TRBJ1-1; D is undetermined. Per the germline V gene, CDR1 is LNHDA and CDR2 is SQIVND (reference sequence). The germline V and J ends were trimmed by 4 bases and 1 base, with 7 bases remaining between them. CDR3 length equals 13 residues.

This clone has only a few counts. The chain couples TRBV7-2 to TRBJ2-1, with TRBD2 matching 7 bases. CDR1 and CDR2 (germline): SGHTA, FQGNSA. This CDR3 has 15 residues. Unmatched junction bases numbered 11, after V lost 5 bases and J lost 7 bases. The CDR3 bases are TGTGCCAGCAGCCCGGCTAGCGGAGTTCGGAATGAGCAGTTCTTC. The encoded protein is CASSPASGVRNEQFF.

This clone has more than one count but fewer than ten. The CDR3 does not close with the conserved phenylalanine or tryptophan, likely indicating a read error. Because the CDR3's place on the DNA is in doubt, the DNA is left out and the CDR3 is given as listed by TCRdb. V and J are TRBV11-2 and TRBJ2-7; the table calls TRBD2, which could not be checked here. The germline V gene encodes CDR1 SGHAT and CDR2 FQNNGV. The CDR3 length is 15 residues, termini included. The CDR3 region is CASSLVVAEREGRLT.

This clone was seen only a few times. The chain links TRBV7-9 to TRBJ1-5, with 7 bases that match TRBD1. CDR3 size: 14 residues. Germline V gene lookup returns CDR1 SEHNR and CDR2 FQNEAQ (reference sequence). V gave up 1 base and J gave up 5 bases; unmatched junction bases: 2. CDR3 sequence (DNA): TGTGCCAGCAGCTTAGAGGGGGCATATCAGCCCCAGCATTTT. Amino acid sequence: CASSLEGAYQPQHF.

This clone turned up a few times. The CDR3 coding sequence is TGTGCCAGCAGCGTAGCTCCCACACAAATTTACAATGAGCAGTTCTTC. As protein: CASSVAPTQIYNEQFF. The chain recombines TRBV9 with TRBJ2-1; D is unresolved. CDR3 length: 16 residues. Germline V gene sequence: CDR1 SGDLS, CDR2 YYNGEE. V gave up 0 bases and J gave up 4 bases, with 14 bases separating them.

This chain uses TRBV7-3 with TRBJ2-1; D unclear. With 3 bases removed from V and 9 bases from J, the gap between germline ends came to 12 bases. This CDR3 has 13 residues. Germline V gene lookup returns CDR1 SGHTA and CDR2 FQGTGA. CDR3 loop: CASSFLVYREQFF. The CDR3 DNA follows: TGTGCCAGCAGCTTTCTTGTGTATCGTGAGCAGTTCTTC.

This clone was counted only a few times. The chain employs TRBV7-2 and TRBJ2-3; 7 bases align to TRBD2. The CDR3 is 14 amino acids. Per germline, CDR1 SGHTA and CDR2 FQGNSA. The J segment lost 0 bases and the V segment lost 5 bases, leaving 2 bases of the junction unmatched. CDR3 nucleotides: TGTGCCAGCAGCCCTAGCGGTAGCACAGATACGCAGTATTTT. This gives the protein CASSPSGSTDTQYF.

The V gene is TRBV5-4, the J gene TRBJ1-2, with D possibly matching TRBD1 (6 bases). This CDR3 comprises 16 residues. The germline CDR1 and CDR2 sequences are SGHNT and YYREEE (reference sequence). Trimming stripped 5 bases from V and 1 base from J, with 18 bases between. For the CDR3, the DNA is TGTGCCAGCAGACATAATCAGGGGAGGGGTAACTATGGCTACACCTTC. Protein sequence: CASRHNQGRGNYGYTF.

This clone occurred a few times. V gene TRBV7-9 combines with J gene TRBJ1-2, with D perhaps matching TRBD1 (6 bases). CDR1 is SEHNR and CDR2 is FQNEAQ in the germline V gene (reference sequence). V was cut by 2 bases and J by 7 bases, with 17 bases left in between. This CDR3 region has 15 residues. The CDR3 bases are TGTGCCAGCAGCTTATTGTTCCAGGGGCCGGGTGGCTACACCTTC. It codes for CASSLLFQGPGGYTF.

In its sample, this clone was seen a few times. CDR3 sequence reads: CASSPAGTSIYEQYF. CDR3 sequence (DNA): TGTGCCAGCAGCCCCGCCGGGACTAGCATCTACGAGCAGTACTTC. The genes are TRBV5-6 and TRBJ2-7, with 9 bases fitting TRBD2. In germline, CDR1 is SGHDT, CDR2 YYEEEE. CDR3 length: 15 residues. The V gene end was trimmed by 4 bases and the J gene end by 3 bases; junction bases not matched to a gene: 8.

This clone came up a few times. This chain uses TRBV9 with TRBJ2-7; D unresolved. The CDR3 consists of 16 residues. V gave up 2 bases and J gave up 2 bases, with 17 bases separating them. Germline CDR1 SGDLS, CDR2 YYNGEE. CDR3 in DNA: TGTGCCAGCAGCGTTTCTCCACTGTCCCTTCCCTACGAGCAGTACTTC. Translation: CASSVSPLSLPYEQYF.

The chain has TRBV21-1 and TRBJ2-1; the table's D call, TRBD2, was not checked against the DNA. TRBV21-1 is annotated as a pseudogene. The CDR3 length is 15 residues. Written as DNA, the CDR3 is TGTGCCAGCAGCAAAGGAGAGCGGGAGGGCCGTGAGCAGTTCTTC. Encoded protein: CASSKGEREGREQFF.

This sequence joins TRBV7-2 and TRBJ2-1, with 10 bases aligning to TRBD1. Germline CDR1 reads SGHTA; CDR2 reads FQGNSA. The CDR3 runs to 15 residues. V was clipped by 5 bases and J by 4 bases; unmatched bases: 5. The CDR3 nucleotides read TGTGCCAGCAGCCCGGACAGGGGGTCTTACAATGAGCAGTTCTTC. Its protein is CASSPDRGSYNEQFF.

This clone was seen a few times. The chain is built from TRBV9 and TRBJ2-7, with D perhaps matching TRBD2 (6 bases). The ends were cut back, 2 bases at V and 6 bases at J, with 15 bases in the middle. CDR3 size: 14 residues. Germline V gene sequence: CDR1 SGDLS, CDR2 YYNGEE. The CDR3 region has the DNA TGTGCCAGCAGCGTTCGGGAGCTGACCCTCGAGCAGTACTTC. Protein: CASSVRELTLEQYF.

The V and J genes are TRBV5-1 and TRBJ2-1; 7 nucleotides agree with TRBD2. V shed 4 bases, J shed 0 bases, and the junction held 7 bases outside the gene matches. The germline CDR1 and CDR2 sequences are SGHRS and YFSETQ. This CDR3 has 16 residues. Here the CDR3 DNA reads TGCGCCAGCAGCGCACTAGCGCTCTACTCCTACAATGAGCAGTTCTTC. It encodes CASSALALYSYNEQFF.

The chain uses TRBV5-1 and TRBJ1-2; a possible D gene is TRBD1 (5 bases). V lost 4 bases and J 8 bases, leaving 15 bases between the germline ends. Per germline, CDR1 SGHRS and CDR2 YFSETQ. The CDR3 length is 13 residues. The CDR3 sequence is CASSPRQGLGYTF. Written as DNA, the CDR3 is TGCGCCAGCAGCCCAAGGCAGGGTTTAGGCTACACCTTC.

This clone was seen more than once but under ten times. The V call is TRBV2, the J call TRBJ1-1, with D possibly matching TRBD1 (5 bases). Deletions cut 2 bases from V and 1 base from J, with 11 bases between. The V gene's germline CDR1 is SNHLY and CDR2 FYNNEI. The CDR3 covers 15 residues. The DNA for the CDR3 is TGTGCCAGCAGTGAAAATCGCGGGACGAACACTGAAGCTTTCTTT. Amino acids: CASSENRGTNTEAFF. Full variable domain (rest looked up from reference TRBV2 and TRBJ1-1): EPEVTQTPSHQVTQMGQEVILRCVPISNHLYFYWYRQILGQKVEFLVSFYNNEISEKSEIFDDQFSVERPDGSNFTLKIRSTKLEDSAMYFCASSENRGTNTEAFFGQGTRLTVV.

V usage is TRBV7-9 and J usage is TRBJ1-2; D is unclear. V was shortened by 5 bases and J by 3 bases, with 7 bases between the two germline ends. The length of the CDR3 is 12 residues. Germline values: CDR1 SEHNR, CDR2 FQNEAQ (reference sequence). The CDR3 sequence is CASSPGDYGYTF. The CDR3 bases are TGTGCCAGCAGCCCGGGAGACTATGGCTACACCTTC.